A selection of T cell receptor beta chains follows, all from one sample in a study of cytomegalovirus exposure and HLA in healthy donors. Using immunoSEQ multiplex PCR, the repertoire was profiled, and TCRdb retains in-frame clones only, with some absent. This table holds about 110,000 clones, more than 65% found once. Sequencing input: PBMCs. The source of these receptors is a man between 25 and 39 years old in good health and CMV-seronegative. CDR3s include the opening cysteine and the closing phenylalanine or tryptophan. A D gene is named only where the DNA matches it firmly. A row's size may be missing; if present it is once, few, many or a size class.

CDR3 DNA	CDR3 protein	clone size	V gene	J gene	D gene
TGTGCCTGGACCATGGGGGGTACAAACACCGGGGAGCTGTTTTTT	CAWTMGGTNTGELFF	-	TRBV30	TRBJ2-2	-
TGTGCCAGCTCCAGTCTAGGGGGGGGCAATCAGCCCCAGCATTTT	CASSSLGGGNQPQHF	-	TRBV28	TRBJ1-5	-
TGTGCCAGCAGCAGGGCGTCAGGGGGCTCCTACGAGCAGTACTTC	CASSRASGGSYEQYF	-	TRBV7-2	TRBJ2-7	TRBD1
TGTGCCAGCAGCCCAACTAGCGGGAGGCAGTCCTACAATGAGCAGTTCTTC	CASSPTSGRQSYNEQFF	-	TRBV9	TRBJ2-1	TRBD2
TGTGCCAGCAGCCAAGATCCGTCGCTAGCGGGAGCCTTTGGGGCCAACGTCCTGACTTTC	CASSQDPSLAGAFGANVLTF	-	TRBV14	TRBJ2-6	TRBD2
TGTGCCAGCAGCTTATACGCCGGGAGTCCTGAAGCTTTCTTT	CASSLYAGSPEAFF	-	TRBV5-6	TRBJ1-1	-
TGTGCCAGCAGCTCACGGGCGCTACAGGGTAGCAATTCACCCCTCCACTTT	CASSSRALQGSNSPLHF	-	TRBV7-2	TRBJ1-6	-
TGTGCCACCAAGACGGACAGAAGGCGCTCTGGGGCCAACGTCCTGACTTTC	CATKTDRRRSGANVLTF	-	TRBV7-2	TRBJ2-6	-
TGTGCCAGCAGCTTAGACGGGACAAACAATCAGCCCCAGCATTTT	CASSLDGTNNQPQHF	-	TRBV7-2	TRBJ1-5	-
TGTGCCAGCAGCTTAGTTCCTAAGGACAGCCTCTCTGGGGCCAACGTCCTGACTTTC	CASSLVPKDSLSGANVLTF	-	TRBV7-2	TRBJ2-6	-
TGTGCCAGCAGCCTAGCGGAGAGCTCCTACGAGCAGTACTTC	CASSLAESSYEQYF	-	TRBV7-2	TRBJ2-7	TRBD2
TGTGCCAGCAGCACCCTCCCTTCTGGGCACGAGCAGTACTTC	CASSTLPSGHEQYF	few	TRBV7-6	TRBJ2-7	-
TGTGCCAGCAGTTATCAGGGGGCGAATGGAAACACCATATATTTT	CASSYQGANGNTIYF	-	TRBV7-2	TRBJ1-3	TRBD1
TGCGCCAGCAGCTACGGACAGGGCACAGATACGCAGTATTTT	CASSYGQGTDTQYF	-	TRBV5-1	TRBJ2-3	TRBD1
TGTGCCAGCAGTCTAGGGACAGCCTCTGGAAACACCATATATTTT	CASSLGTASGNTIYF	-	TRBV28	TRBJ1-3	TRBD1
TGTGCCAGTAGGCCACAGGGGGTAGGCACCGGGGAGCTGTTTTTT	CASRPQGVGTGELFF	few	TRBV19	TRBJ2-2	TRBD1
TGCGCCAGCAGCTTGGGAGTCCAGGGCGGGGGCCAGCCCCAGCATTTT	CASSLGVQGGGQPQHF	-	TRBV5-1	TRBJ1-5	-
TGCGCCAGCAGCCCGGGGCGCCGGGACAGAAGAAACATTCAGTACTTC	CASSPGRRDRRNIQYF	few	TRBV5-1	TRBJ2-4	TRBD1
TGTGCCAGCAGCAGAGGACCGGGGGACAATTCACCCCTCCACTTT	CASSRGPGDNSPLHF	-	TRBV7-2	TRBJ1-6	-
TGTGCCAGCAGCTCCTCGCGGGTAGCGGGAGATTGGAATGAGCAGTTCTTC	CASSSSRVAGDWNEQFF	-	TRBV7-6	TRBJ2-1	TRBD2
TGTGCCAGCAGTCTTGGACAGGGCGGTGAAAAACTGTTTTTT	CASSLGQGGEKLFF	few	TRBV13	TRBJ1-4	TRBD1